This paragraph reports one T cell receptor (beta chain). Adult Caucasians living in Nashville, Tennessee made up all of the donors. This specimen comes from a study of shared clonotypes between healthy human individuals. V lost 5 bases to trimming and J lost 5 bases, with 10 bases between them. The CDR3 loop spans 12 amino acids. Germline V CDR1 and CDR2: SGHDT, YYEEEE. The material for each subset, its genomic DNA, was split evenly across several immunoSEQ plates. The data were produced by immunoSEQ multiplex PCR, yet TCRdb's version contains in-frame clones alone and is incomplete. Among 170,000 or so clones listed, 66% were seen once.

The chain employs TRBV5-6 and TRBJ2-5, with D perhaps TRBD1 or TRBD2 (5 bases each). The sample taken for sequencing was memory CD4+ T cells sorted from blood. The subset denotes: CD45RA-negative fraction. This clonotype was obtained from a young man in good health. In DNA form, the CDR3 reads TGTGCCAGCAGGTGGGGCGGGGAGACCCAGTACTTC. Translated, it gives CASRWGGETQYF.